Below are 9 T cell receptor beta chains sequenced from a single sample in a study of T cell responses to AZD1222 COVID-19 vaccine. The assay was immunoSEQ multiplex PCR, and TCRdb's table has in-frame clones only and misses some. The sample holds 95,000 to 150,000 clones; 85% to 90% are singletons and the top ten take about 3%. The sequencing used peripheral blood, collected 28 days after the second AZD1222 dose. These receptors were obtained from an adult who received the AZD1222 COVID-19 vaccine.

The J gene is TRBJ1-1, the V gene TRBV6-2 or TRBV6-3; no firm D call. This CDR3 contains 14 residues. Germline V gene lookup returns CDR1 MNHEY and CDR2 SVGEGT. V was shortened by 6 bases and J by 7 bases, with 18 bases between the two germline ends. CDR3 amino acids: CASSPGLNRGEAFF. DNA of the CDR3: TGTGCCAGCAGCCCAGGACTTAACCGGGGTGAAGCTTTCTTT.

This clone was detected only once. An end of the junction does not agree with germline; a read error may underlie this. The chain recombines TRBV6-4 with TRBJ1-1, with TRBD1 matching 7 bases. There are 12 residues in the CDR3. CDR1 is MRHNA and CDR2 is SNTAGT in the germline V gene. The CDR3 coding sequence is TGTGCCAGCAGTGACGGGGACAGTGGGTATTACTTT. Amino acid sequence: CASSDGDSGYYF.

The chain couples TRBV3-1 (or the pseudogene TRBV3-2) to TRBJ1-5, with unresolved D. Germline CDR1 reads LGHDT; CDR2 reads YNNKEL (reference sequence). This CDR3 is built from 13 residues. Trimming took off 0 bases at V and 9 bases at J, with 9 bases between the two ends. This CDR3 reads CASSQDEVRPQHF. The CDR3 DNA is TGTGCCAGCAGCCAAGACGAAGTCAGGCCCCAGCATTTT.

This clone appeared once. The J gene is TRBJ1-2, the V gene TRBV5-4; D gene unclear. This CDR3 is built from 12 residues. Germline V gene data show CDR1 as SGHNT and CDR2 as YYREEE (reference sequence). V lost 3 bases and J lost 8, with 11 bases in between. CDR3 loop: CASSWVSDGYTF. In DNA form, the CDR3 reads TGTGCCAGCAGCTGGGTTTCGGACGGCTACACCTTC.

The chain combines TRBV10-2 with TRBJ1-6; weak D call: TRBD1 (5 bases). There are 15 residues in the CDR3. V lost 3 bases and J 7 bases, leaving 13 bases between the germline ends. Germline CDR1 reads WSHSY; CDR2 reads SAAADI. CDR3 coding DNA: TGCGCCAGCAGTGATAGTAGGGGTGGCAATTCACCCCTCCACTTT. As protein: CASSDSRGGNSPLHF.

There are a few counts of this clone. The chain carries TRBV28 and TRBJ1-5, with a weak D call TRBD1 (5 bases). The CDR3 loop spans 17 amino acids. The V gene lost 0 bases and the J gene lost 1 base, with 13 bases spanning the gap. Looked up from germline, CDR1 is MDHEN and CDR2 is SYDVKM. The CDR3 reads CASSLWGRDLSNQPQHF. CDR3 sequence (DNA): TGTGCCAGCAGTTTATGGGGACGGGACCTAAGCAATCAGCCCCAGCATTTT.

The chain links TRBV28 to TRBJ2-5, with D possibly TRBD1 on 6 matching bases. CDR1 is MDHEN and CDR2 is SYDVKM in the germline V gene. Trimming removed 5 bases at V and 5 bases at J, with 9 bases between. The CDR3 sequence is 12 residues long. The DNA for the CDR3 is TGTGCCAGCAGTGGGGGCCTGGAGACCCAGTACTTC. Amino acids: CASSGGLETQYF.

The chain carries TRBV19 and TRBJ1-5; 8 bases line up with TRBD1. Germline values: CDR1 LNHDA, CDR2 SQIVND (reference sequence). The CDR3 loop spans 14 amino acids. V lost 6 bases and J lost 7; bases outside the gene matches: 8. The chain's CDR3 is CASSRTGSRQPQHF. The CDR3 nucleotides read TGTGCCAGTAGCAGGACAGGGAGTCGACAGCCCCAGCATTTT.

V usage is TRBV30 and J usage is TRBJ2-7; 10 bases agree with TRBD2. Trimming removed 5 bases from V and 5 bases from J; junction bases left unmatched: 12. This CDR3 has 15 residues. Germline values: CDR1 GTSNPN, CDR2 SVGIG (reference sequence). CDR3 residues: CAWLVGSGGANEQYF. The CDR3 DNA sequence: TGTGCCTGGTTAGTGGGAAGCGGGGGGGCCAACGAGCAGTACTTC. The variable domain in full, with the rest retrieved from reference TRBV30 and TRBJ2-7, is SQTIHQWPATLVQPVGSPLSLECTVEGTSNPNLYWYRQAAGRGLQLLFYSVGIGQISSEVPQNLSASRPQDRQFILSSKKLLLSDSGFYLCAWLVGSGGANEQYFGPGTRLTVT.